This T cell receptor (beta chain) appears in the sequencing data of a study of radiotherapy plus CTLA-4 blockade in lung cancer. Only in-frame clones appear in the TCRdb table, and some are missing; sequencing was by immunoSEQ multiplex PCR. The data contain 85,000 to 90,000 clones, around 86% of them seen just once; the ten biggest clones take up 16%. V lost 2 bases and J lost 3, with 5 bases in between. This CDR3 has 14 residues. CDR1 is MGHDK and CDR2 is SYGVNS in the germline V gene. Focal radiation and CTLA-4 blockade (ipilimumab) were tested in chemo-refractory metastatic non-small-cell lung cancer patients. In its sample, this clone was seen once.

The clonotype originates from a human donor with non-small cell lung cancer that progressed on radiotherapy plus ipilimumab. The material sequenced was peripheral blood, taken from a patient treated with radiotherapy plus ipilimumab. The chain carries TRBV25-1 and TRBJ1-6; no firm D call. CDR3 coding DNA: TGTGCCAGCAGTGAAAAGGGCTATAATTCACCCCTCCACTTT. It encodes CASSEKGYNSPLHF. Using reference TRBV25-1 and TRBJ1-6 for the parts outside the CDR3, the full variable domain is EADIYQTPRYLVIGTGKKITLECSQTMGHDKMYWYQQDPGMELHLIHYSYGVNSTEKGDLSSESTVSRIRTEHFPLTLESARPSHTSQYLCASSEKGYNSPLHFGNGTRLTVT.